Each of the 26 T cell receptor beta chains below was sequenced from the same sample in a study of T cell repertoires in cytomegalovirus infection. In TCRdb, the reads were re-called with MiXCR into one record per CDR3 protein. Here the sample spans a few hundred thousand distinct CDR3 sequences, around 9.5% being singletons. The material sequenced was PBMCs. The receptor source for this set is a human donor in good health (CMV status not recorded). Some clones in this sample may be carry-over from other donors' samples.

This sequence joins TRBV6-2 or TRBV6-3 and TRBJ2-5; D gene unclear. CDR3 size: 16 residues. Per the germline V gene, CDR1 is MNHEY and CDR2 is SVGEGT. Trimming cost V 5 bases and J 1 base, with 17 bases left between them. CDR3 protein: CASSRPHFQVQETQYF. CDR3 nucleotides: TGTGCCAGCAGTAGGCCGCATTTCCAGGTCCAAGAGACCCAGTACTTC.

This clonotype was picked up many times. The chain couples TRBV7-2 to TRBJ2-4, with 11 bases that match TRBD1. The germline CDR1 and CDR2 sequences are SGHTA and FQGNSA. J was trimmed by 7 bases and V by 1 base; bases with no gene match: 3. CDR3 length equals 15 residues. CDR3 sequence (DNA): TGTGCCAGCAGCTTAGGGGGGACAGGGGGGAACATTCAGTACTTC. Translating gives CASSLGGTGGNIQYF.

This clonotype occurred a few times. This chain connects TRBV9 to TRBJ2-5, with no clear D. Germline CDR1 SGDLS, CDR2 YYNGEE. CDR3 length equals 15 residues. The ends were cut back, 4 bases at V and 0 bases at J, with 13 bases in the middle. The CDR3 loop reads CASSQDGRYQETQYF. CDR3 sequence (DNA): TGTGCCAGCAGCCAAGACGGGCGGTACCAAGAGACCCAGTACTTC.

The rearrangement uses TRBV5-6 and TRBJ2-5; 8 bases are a match to TRBD1. J was trimmed by 1 base and V by 3 bases; bases with no gene match: 5. Germline assignment: CDR1 SGHDT and CDR2 YYEEEE. The CDR3 covers 15 residues. CDR3 in amino acids: CASSSGQGSQETQYF. The DNA of the CDR3 is TGTGCCAGCAGCTCTGGACAGGGTTCCCAAGAGACCCAGTACTTC.

This chain links TRBV5-6 with TRBJ2-6; no clear D. CDR3 length equals 15 residues. Trimming took 0 bases from V and 2 from J, leaving 6 bases between them. Germline V gene data show CDR1 as SGHDT and CDR2 as YYEEEE. This CDR3 is CASSLGQPGANVLTF. CDR3 bases: TGTGCCAGCAGCTTGGGGCAGCCTGGGGCCAACGTCCTGACTTTC.

This clonotype was found a few times. V is TRBV5-1 and J is TRBJ2-2, with no clear D. Trimming shortened V by 0 bases and J by 0 bases, and 9 bases separated the two germline ends. Germline values: CDR1 SGHRS, CDR2 YFSETQ. CDR3 size: 16 residues. The CDR3 protein is CASSLATASNTGELFF. As DNA, the CDR3 is TGCGCCAGCAGCTTGGCCACAGCTTCGAACACCGGGGAGCTGTTTTTT.

This clonotype has ten or more counts. The CDR3 is CASSLSRAAYNEQFF. CDR3 nucleotides: TGTGCCAGCAGCTTAAGTAGGGCGGCCTACAATGAGCAGTTCTTC. The genes are TRBV7-2 and TRBJ2-1; no clear D. The CDR3 consists of 15 residues. The V gene lost 2 bases and the J gene lost 2 bases, with 10 bases spanning the gap. The germline V gene has CDR1 SGHTA and CDR2 FQGNSA. Together with reference TRBV7-2 and TRBJ2-1, the CDR3 gives the full variable domain: GAGVSQSPSNKVTEKGKDVELRCDPISGHTALYWYRQSLGQGLEFLIYFQGNSAPDKSGLPSDRFSAERTGGSVSTLTIQRTQQEDSAVYLCASSLSRAAYNEQFFGPGTRLTVL.

The chain recombines TRBV7-8 with TRBJ1-2; D is unclear. Trimming removed 5 bases from V and 5 bases from J, with 18 bases in between. Germline values: CDR1 SGHVS, CDR2 FQNEAQ. The CDR3 sequence is 15 residues long. The CDR3 reads CASSDGTHKVYGYTF. The DNA for the CDR3 is TGTGCCAGCAGCGATGGTACTCATAAGGTTTATGGCTACACCTTC.

This clonotype has only a few counts. An end of the junction differs from the germline gene, which may be a read error. The CDR3 reads CASSFRSNPYEQYF. As DNA, the CDR3 is TGTGCCAGCAGCTTCCGCAGTAACCCCTACGAGCAGTACTTC. The J gene is TRBJ2-7, the V gene TRBV5-3; D is undetermined. TRBV5-3 is identified as an open reading frame with a role that is uncertain. The CDR3 extends over 14 amino acids.

In its sample, this clonotype was seen many times. The CDR3 DNA sequence: TGTGCCAGCAGTTACCCGTACCGGGACGGGAACTATGGCTACACCTTC. Translating gives CASSYPYRDGNYGYTF. The chain carries TRBV6-6 and TRBJ1-2; TRBD1 is a possible D gene (5 bases). V lost 2 bases and J lost 2, with 15 bases in between. This CDR3 is 16 amino acids long. The germline V gene has CDR1 MNHNY and CDR2 SVGAGI (reference sequence).

This clonotype was detected ten times or more. The gene calls are TRBV27 and TRBJ1-2, with 7 bases that match TRBD1. The CDR3 is 13 amino acids. Germline assignment: CDR1 MNHEY and CDR2 SMNVEV (reference sequence). J was trimmed by 4 bases and V by 5 bases; bases with no gene match: 4. The CDR3 is CASSPGTVYGYTF. CDR3 in DNA: TGTGCCAGCAGTCCGGGGACAGTCTATGGCTACACCTTC.

The sample holds many counts of this clonotype. This chain uses TRBV7-2 with TRBJ2-1; 13 bases are a match to TRBD2. V trimming: 4 bases; J trimming: 4 bases; junction bases outside the gene matches: 4. Germline-derived CDR1 and CDR2 are SGHTA and FQGNSA. The length of the CDR3 is 16 residues. CDR3 bases: TGTGCCAGCAGCTGGCAGACTAGCGGGGGGTACAATGAGCAGTTCTTC. Translated: CASSWQTSGGYNEQFF.

The chain joins TRBV5-4 to TRBJ2-1; 15 positions match TRBD2. The ends lost 4 bases at V and 7 bases at J; junction bases unmatched: 9. CDR1 and CDR2 from the germline V gene are SGHNT and YYREEE (reference sequence). The CDR3 totals 17 residues. As DNA, the CDR3 is TGTGCCAGCAGCCTCGGACTAGCGGGGGGGCTGAGGAATGAGCAGTTCTTC. It codes for CASSLGLAGGLRNEQFF. The variable domain in full, completed from reference TRBV5-4 and TRBJ2-1, reads ETGVTQSPTHLIKTRGQQVTLRCSSQSGHNTVSWYQQALGQGPQFIFQYYREEENGRGNFPPRFSGLQFPNYSSELNVNALELDDSALYLCASSLGLAGGLRNEQFFGPGTRLTVL.

The rearrangement joins TRBV28 to TRBJ2-7; D not resolved. The CDR3 extends over 11 amino acids. Trimming pared 4 bases from V and 5 bases from J, leaving 6 bases between. Germline V lookup: CDR1 MDHEN, CDR2 SYDVKM. CDR3 amino acids: CASSSINEQYF. The DNA for the CDR3 is TGTGCCAGCAGTTCCATTAACGAGCAGTACTTC.

This clonotype has at least ten counts. The J gene is TRBJ2-1, the V gene TRBV7-8, with 8 positions matching TRBD2. The length of the CDR3 is 17 residues. Per germline, CDR1 SGHVS and CDR2 FQNEAQ. V lost 1 base to trimming and J lost 8 bases; unmatched junction nucleotides: 13. CDR3 coding DNA: TGTGCCAGCAGCTTAGGAGCGGGGGCCCTTCGGAGCGATGAGCAGTTCTTC. Its translation: CASSLGAGALRSDEQFF.

This clonotype was recorded a few times. The rearrangement joins TRBV12-3 or TRBV12-4 to TRBJ1-1; D is uncertain. Trimming took 5 bases from V and 7 from J, leaving 11 bases between them. The CDR3 is 12 amino acids. CDR3 loop: CASSTTLYEAFF. CDR3 sequence (DNA): TGTGCCAGCAGTACGACGCTGTATGAAGCTTTCTTT.

A few counts support this clonotype. The chain recombines TRBV29-1 with TRBJ2-1; the D gene is possibly TRBD1 (5 bases). The CDR3 has 13 residues. Germline values: CDR1 SQVTM, CDR2 ANQGSEA. V lost 7 bases and J lost 6, with 16 bases in between. In nucleotides, the CDR3 is TGCAGCGGGTTTGACAGACAACTCAATGAGCAGTTCTTC. This gives the protein CSGFDRQLNEQFF.

This clonotype turned up a few times. This sequence joins TRBV24-1 and TRBJ1-1; D remains unclear. The CDR3 runs 15 residues. CDR1 is KGHDR and CDR2 is SFDVKD in the germline V gene. Trimming shortened V by 5 bases and J by 3 bases, and 15 bases separated the two germline ends. The CDR3 spells CATSGTGRGYTEAFF. In DNA, the CDR3 is TGTGCCACCAGTGGGACCGGCCGTGGTTACACTGAAGCTTTCTTT.

This clonotype was detected many times. The chain has TRBV7-2 and TRBJ2-7; TRBD2 agrees at 11 bases. This CDR3 spans 16 amino acids. V was pared by 1 base and J by 5 bases, with 7 bases of the junction left unmatched. Looked up from germline, CDR1 is SGHTA and CDR2 is FQGNSA. In nucleotides, the CDR3 is TGTGCCAGCAGCTTAGTACCTAGCGGGGGGACCGACGAGCAGTACTTC. Protein sequence: CASSLVPSGGTDEQYF.

There are many counts of this clonotype. This chain joins TRBV12-3 or TRBV12-4 and TRBJ1-2; the D is unclear. The CDR3 is 15 amino acids. Trimming took off 6 bases at V and 7 bases at J, with 21 bases between the two ends. The CDR3 reads CASRPGVHPEGGYTF. CDR3 coding DNA: TGTGCCAGCAGGCCCGGGGTCCACCCCGAAGGTGGCTACACCTTC.

In DNA, the CDR3 is TGTGCCTGGATGACAGGGGGCTTTGCCGGGGAGCTGTTTTTT. Its translation is CAWMTGGFAGELFF. The V and J genes are TRBV30 and TRBJ2-2; TRBD1 matches 10 bases. The junction had 5 bases not matched to a gene; V was cut back by 4 bases and J by 6 bases. CDR1 is GTSNPN and CDR2 is SVGIG in the germline V gene (reference sequence). The length of the CDR3 is 14 residues.

The table lists this clonotype with many counts. The chain links TRBV7-2 to TRBJ2-1; the match to TRBD2 covers 10 bases. The CDR3 is made up of 18 amino acids. CDR1 is SGHTA, CDR2 FQGNSA, per germline. V dropped 2 bases and J dropped 9; count of bases not matched to a gene: 16. The CDR3 loop is CASSLSFPVAGGPSEQFF. The CDR3 bases are TGTGCCAGCAGCTTAAGTTTTCCAGTAGCGGGAGGCCCCAGTGAGCAGTTCTTC.

This clonotype has ten or more counts. The rearrangement uses TRBV27 and TRBJ2-7; D is perhaps TRBD2 (5 bases). In germline, CDR1 is MNHEY, CDR2 SMNVEV (reference sequence). This CDR3 region has 13 residues. V lost 5 bases and J lost 6, with 14 bases in between. The CDR3 here is CASSRTRVGEQYF. Here the CDR3 DNA reads TGTGCCAGCAGTCGAACTAGGGTCGGCGAGCAGTACTTC.

This clonotype showed up many times. The chain recombines TRBV7-9 with TRBJ1-5, with TRBD1 matching 7 bases. V lost 5 bases and J lost 9; bases outside the gene matches: 13. The CDR3 covers 15 residues. Germline V CDR1 and CDR2: SEHNR, FQNEAQ (reference sequence). In DNA form, the CDR3 reads TGTGCCAGCAGCGATTCACAGGGGCGGCTAGGGCCCCAGCATTTT. Amino acid sequence: CASSDSQGRLGPQHF. Drawing the rest from reference TRBV7-9 and TRBJ1-5, the complete variable domain is DTGVSQNPRHKITKRGQNVTFRCDPISEHNRLYWYRQTLGQGPEFLTYFQNEAQLEKSRLLSDRFSAERPKGSFSTLEIQRTEQGDSAMYLCASSDSQGRLGPQHFGDGTRLSIL.

Details on this clonotype: This may come from a read error, since a much larger clone is one base off. The chain combines TRBV7-2 with TRBJ1-1; TRBD1 might be the D (6 bases). Looked up from germline, CDR1 is SGHTA and CDR2 is FQGNSA. CDR3 length: 12 amino acids. The germline V and J ends were trimmed by 5 bases and 6 bases, with 10 bases remaining between them. The CDR3 DNA follows: TGTGCCAGCAGCATTGGGGGCGCTGAAGCTTTCTTT. It yields the protein CASSIGGAEAFF.

Many counts were recorded for this clonotype. This chain connects TRBV7-9 to TRBJ2-3; TRBD2 aligns across 14 bases. The CDR3 totals 17 residues. The ends lost 3 bases at V and 4 bases at J; junction bases unmatched: 6. CDR1 SEHNR and CDR2 FQNEAQ come from the germline V gene (reference sequence). The CDR3, as DNA: TGTGCCAGCAGCTTGCCGGGACTAGCGGGAGCCCCAGATACGCAGTATTTT. Amino acids: CASSLPGLAGAPDTQYF.